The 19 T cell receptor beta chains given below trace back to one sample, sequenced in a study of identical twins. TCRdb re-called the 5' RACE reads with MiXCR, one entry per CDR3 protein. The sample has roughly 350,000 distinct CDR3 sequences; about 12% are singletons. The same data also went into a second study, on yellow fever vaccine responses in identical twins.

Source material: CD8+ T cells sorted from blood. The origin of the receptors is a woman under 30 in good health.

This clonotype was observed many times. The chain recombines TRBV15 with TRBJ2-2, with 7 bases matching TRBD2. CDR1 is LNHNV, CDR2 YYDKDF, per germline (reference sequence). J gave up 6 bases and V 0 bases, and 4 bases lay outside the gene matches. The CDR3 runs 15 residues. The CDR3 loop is CATSRDGEGSGELFF. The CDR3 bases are TGTGCCACCAGCAGAGATGGGGAGGGGTCCGGGGAGCTGTTTTTT.

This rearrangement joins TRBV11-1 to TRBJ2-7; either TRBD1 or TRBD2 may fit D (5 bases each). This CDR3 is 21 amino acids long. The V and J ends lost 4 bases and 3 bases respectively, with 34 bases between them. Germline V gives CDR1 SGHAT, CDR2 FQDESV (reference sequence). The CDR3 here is CASSSDSGEGTPPTPFYEQYV. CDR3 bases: TGTGCCAGCAGCTCCGATTCCGGGGAAGGGACGCCCCCAACCCCCTTCTACGAGCAGTACGTC.

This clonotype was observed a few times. CDR3 protein: CAQELSYNEQFF. The CDR3 DNA reads as TGCGCCCAGGAACTCTCCTACAATGAGCAGTTCTTC. The J gene is TRBJ2-1, the V gene TRBV20-1; D remains ambiguous. Germline CDR1 is DFQATT and CDR2 is SNEGSKA (reference sequence). The CDR3 loop spans 12 amino acids.

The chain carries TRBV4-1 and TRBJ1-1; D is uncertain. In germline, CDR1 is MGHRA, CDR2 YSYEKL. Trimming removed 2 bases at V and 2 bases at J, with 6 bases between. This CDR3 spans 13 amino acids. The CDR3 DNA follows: TGCGCCAGCAGCCAATCGTCAAACACTGAAGCTTTCTTT. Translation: CASSQSSNTEAFF.

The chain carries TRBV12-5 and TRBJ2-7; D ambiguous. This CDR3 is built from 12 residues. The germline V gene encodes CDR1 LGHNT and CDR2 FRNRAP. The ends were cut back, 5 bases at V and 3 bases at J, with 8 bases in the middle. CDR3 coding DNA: TGTGCTAGTGGTCTACCCGACTACGAGCAGTACTTC. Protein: CASGLPDYEQYF.

CDR3 loop: CSARDLQTPPETQYF. CDR3 DNA sequence: TGCAGTGCTAGAGATCTCCAAACCCCTCCGGAGACCCAGTACTTC. The V call is TRBV20-1, the J call TRBJ2-5; D ambiguous. Looked up from germline, CDR1 is DFQATT and CDR2 is SNEGSKA (reference sequence). This CDR3 is built from 15 residues. Trimming pared 0 bases from V and 5 bases from J, leaving 16 bases between.

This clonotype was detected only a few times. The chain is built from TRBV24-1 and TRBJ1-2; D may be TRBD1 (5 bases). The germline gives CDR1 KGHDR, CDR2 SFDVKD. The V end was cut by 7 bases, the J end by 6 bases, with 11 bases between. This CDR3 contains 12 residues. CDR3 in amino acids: CATSALGDGYTF. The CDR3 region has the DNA TGTGCCACCAGCGCCTTGGGGGATGGCTACACCTTC.

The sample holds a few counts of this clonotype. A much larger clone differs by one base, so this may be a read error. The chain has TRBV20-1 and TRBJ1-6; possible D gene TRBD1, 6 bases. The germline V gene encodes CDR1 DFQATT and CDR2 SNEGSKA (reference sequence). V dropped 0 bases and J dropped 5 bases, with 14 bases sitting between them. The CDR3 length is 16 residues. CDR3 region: CSARDPGGGDNSPLHF. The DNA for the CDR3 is TGCAGTGCTAGAGATCCCGGGGGGGGCGATAATTCACCCCTCCACTTT.

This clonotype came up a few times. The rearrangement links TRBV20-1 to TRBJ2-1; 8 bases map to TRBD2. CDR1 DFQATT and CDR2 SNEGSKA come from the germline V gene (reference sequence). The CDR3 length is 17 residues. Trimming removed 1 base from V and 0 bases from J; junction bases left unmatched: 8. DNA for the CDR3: TGCAGTGCTAGAGGCCCTCCCGGGACTAGCTCCTACAATGAGCAGTTCTTC. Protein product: CSARGPPGTSSYNEQFF.

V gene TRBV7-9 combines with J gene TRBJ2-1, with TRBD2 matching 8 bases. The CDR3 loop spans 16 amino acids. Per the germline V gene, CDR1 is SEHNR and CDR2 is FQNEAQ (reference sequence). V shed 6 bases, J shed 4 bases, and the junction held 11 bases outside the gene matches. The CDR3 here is CASSIRTGGHYNEQFF. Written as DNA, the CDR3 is TGTGCCAGCAGTATCAGGACGGGGGGGCATTACAATGAGCAGTTCTTC.

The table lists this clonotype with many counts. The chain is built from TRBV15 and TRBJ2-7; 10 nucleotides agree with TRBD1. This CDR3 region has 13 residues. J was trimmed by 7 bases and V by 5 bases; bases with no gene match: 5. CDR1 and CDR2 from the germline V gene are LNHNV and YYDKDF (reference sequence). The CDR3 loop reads CATSRDRGWEQYV. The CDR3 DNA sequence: TGTGCCACCAGCCGGGACAGGGGATGGGAGCAGTACGTC.

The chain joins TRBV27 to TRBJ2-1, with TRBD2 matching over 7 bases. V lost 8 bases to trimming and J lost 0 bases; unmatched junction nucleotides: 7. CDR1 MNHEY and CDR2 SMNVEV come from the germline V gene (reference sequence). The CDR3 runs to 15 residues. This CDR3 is CASRARGDSYNEQFF. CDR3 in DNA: TGTGCCAGCCGAGCCCGGGGGGACTCCTACAATGAGCAGTTCTTC.

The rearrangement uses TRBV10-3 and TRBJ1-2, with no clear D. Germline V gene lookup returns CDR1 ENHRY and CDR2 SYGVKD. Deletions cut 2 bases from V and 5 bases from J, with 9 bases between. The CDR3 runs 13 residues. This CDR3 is CAISEEGLYGYTF. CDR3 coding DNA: TGTGCCATCAGTGAGGAGGGTCTATATGGCTACACCTTC.

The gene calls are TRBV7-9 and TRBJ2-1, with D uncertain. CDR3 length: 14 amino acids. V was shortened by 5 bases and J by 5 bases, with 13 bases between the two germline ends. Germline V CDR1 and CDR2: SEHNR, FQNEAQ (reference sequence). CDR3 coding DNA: TGTGCCAGCAGCCCCCCTCCTTCCAACAATGAGCAGTTCTTC. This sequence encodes CASSPPPSNNEQFF. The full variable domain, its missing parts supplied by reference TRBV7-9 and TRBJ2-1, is DTGVSQNPRHKITKRGQNVTFRCDPISEHNRLYWYRQTLGQGPEFLTYFQNEAQLEKSRLLSDRFSAERPKGSFSTLEIQRTEQGDSAMYLCASSPPPSNNEQFFGPGTRLTVL.

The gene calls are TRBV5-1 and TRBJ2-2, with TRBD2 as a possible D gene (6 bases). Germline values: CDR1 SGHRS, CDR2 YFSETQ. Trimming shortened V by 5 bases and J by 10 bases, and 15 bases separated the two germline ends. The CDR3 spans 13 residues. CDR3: CASSRESSVELFF. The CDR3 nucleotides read TGCGCCAGCAGTCGGGAGTCGTCGGTGGAGCTGTTTTTT.

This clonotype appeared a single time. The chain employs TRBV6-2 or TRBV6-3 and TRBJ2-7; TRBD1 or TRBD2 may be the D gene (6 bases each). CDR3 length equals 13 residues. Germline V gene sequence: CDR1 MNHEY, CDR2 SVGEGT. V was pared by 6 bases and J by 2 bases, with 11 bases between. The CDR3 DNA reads TGTGCCAGCAGCCCCGGGGGCCCCTACGAGCAGTACGTC. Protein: CASSPGGPYEQYV.

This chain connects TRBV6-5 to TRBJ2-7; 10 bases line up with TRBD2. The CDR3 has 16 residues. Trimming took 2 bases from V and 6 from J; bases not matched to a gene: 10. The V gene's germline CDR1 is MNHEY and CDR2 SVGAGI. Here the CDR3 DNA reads TGTGCCAGCAGTTACCCCGGGGTTAGCGGGAGGATCGAGCAGTACTTC. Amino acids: CASSYPGVSGRIEQYF.

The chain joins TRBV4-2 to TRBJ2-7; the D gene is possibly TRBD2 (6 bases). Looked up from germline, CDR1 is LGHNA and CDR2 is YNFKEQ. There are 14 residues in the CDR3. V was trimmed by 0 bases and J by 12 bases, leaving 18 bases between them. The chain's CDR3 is CASSQDGTPSLLYV. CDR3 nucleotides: TGTGCCAGCAGCCAAGATGGGACTCCCTCTCTTCTGTACGTC.

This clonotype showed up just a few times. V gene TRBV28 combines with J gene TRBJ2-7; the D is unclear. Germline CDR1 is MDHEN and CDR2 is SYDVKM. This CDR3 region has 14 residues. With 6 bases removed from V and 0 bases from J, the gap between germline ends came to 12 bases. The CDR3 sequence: CASSRGRHSYEQYF. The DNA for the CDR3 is TGTGCCAGCAGCAGAGGACGGCACTCCTACGAGCAGTACTTC.